This entry is about one TCR beta chain. There are many counts of this clonotype. Its antigen is unknown. The input lacks base qualities; no much larger clone sits a single base away. The V and J ends are trimmed by 7 bases and 4 bases, leaving 11 bases between them. In the germline V gene, CDR1 corresponds to MDHEN and CDR2 to SYDVKM. From cysteine to phenylalanine, the CDR3 is 14 amino acids long. Only CDR3 DNA is held: 42 bases, read in frame from base 1. The receptor library was made with 5' RACE. The instrument given in TCRdb is NextSeq 500. To correct for sequencing error and PCR bias, the TCR library protocol tagged individual cDNA molecules with unique molecular identifiers. Both TCR alpha and beta chains were sequenced, and tight co-correlation was observed between alpha and beta sequence abundances in each sample. The study's own analysis went as follows. V gene, J gene and CDR3 annotation of TCR sequences was performed with Decombinator V4. Expanded TCRs were defined as changing significantly between any two time points under a Poisson model with p below 0.0001. TCR abundances were normalised to the total number of TCRs sequenced in each sample and reported as counts per million. MAIT TCRs were defined by TRAV1-2 paired with TRAJ12, TRAJ20 or TRAJ33, and iNKT TCRs by TRAV10 paired with TRAJ18. VDJdb, accessed 1 November 2021, was searched for CMV, EBV and SARS-CoV-2 annotated TCRs, excluding TCRs annotated for multiple antigens. Using fastp trimming at Q25 and MiXCR clonotype assembly, TCRdb reanalyzed the public sequencing data and kept in-frame beta chains. CDR3 protein sequences are deduplicated, and each keeps its most common genes and DNA. The V and J calls, along with clone size, are taken from TCRdb and not from the paper's own processing. This sample lists around 23,000 distinct CDR3 sequences; 5.3% were detected once. Of the sample, roughly 10% falls within the top ten clones.

This sample was included in a study of early T cells in non-severe SARS-CoV-2 infection (dated by TCRdb to about 2021). Concerning the study at large: Bulk RNA from unsorted whole blood was used for TCR sequencing, so alpha and beta chains could not be paired. On the study overall, not on this receptor specifically: VDJdb matching was skewed toward anti-spike CD8 responses and likely underestimated virus-specific expansions, missing private and CD4 specificities.

A case-control design nested within a healthcare worker cohort in London, UK, was used, with weekly nasopharyngeal swab PCR tests and blood sampling performed. Healthcare workers were enrolled in the week of the UK lockdown, from 23 to 31 March 2020, and were followed every week for up to roughly 15 weeks. The sequence links TRBV28 to TRBJ2-6; no D gene is confidently identified. The sequenced sample was whole blood. The TCR sequence derives from an adult who was a healthcare worker with PCR-confirmed SARS-CoV-2 infection or an uninfected control (not recorded which). CDR3 region: CASTPPEGANVLTF. The DNA reads TGTGCCAGCACTCCTCCCGAAGGGGCCAACGTCCTGACTTTC.